A selection of T cell receptor beta chains follows, all from one sample in a study of blood T cell repertoires in COVID-19. Sequencing used immunoSEQ multiplex PCR; TCRdb keeps in-frame clones, though not all of them. The sample consists of about 140,000 clones, about 87% of them appearing once. Source material: peripheral blood. These receptor sequences come from a human donor with COVID-19, enrolled during active disease. The donor label of this sample is uncertain. Both conserved end residues are part of each CDR3. Each record gives: CDR3 DNA, CDR3 protein, clone size, D gene, V gene, J gene. D genes are given only for firm matches. Clone size is shown for a subset of rows, as once, few, many or a class of expanded clone.

TGCGCCAGCAGCTTGGTTCCGAGTGAGGCGAATGAAAAACTGTTTTTT	CASSLVPSEANEKLFF	.	.	TRBV5-1	TRBJ1-4
TGTGCCAGCACAGGGGAAAGAAACTCCTACAATGAGCAGTTCTTC	CASTGERNSYNEQFF	.	.	TRBV6-5	TRBJ2-1
TGTGCCAGCAGTTACTCTGGGCTAGCGGGGAGAGAGACCCAGTACTTC	CASSYSGLAGRETQYF	.	TRBD2	TRBV6-2/TRBV6-3	TRBJ2-5
TGTGCCAGCAGCCCCCGGGGAGCGGGGGGGCCGAGTGAGCAGTTCTTC	CASSPRGAGGPSEQFF	once	TRBD2	TRBV7-6	TRBJ2-1
TGTGCCAGCAGCCAAGACAGGTCGAACTATGGCTACACCTTC	CASSQDRSNYGYTF	.	.	TRBV3-1/TRBV3-2	TRBJ1-2
TGTGCCAGCAGCTTATTCCAGGGTTTGTCCAATGAGCAGTTCTTC	CASSLFQGLSNEQFF	.	.	TRBV7-2	TRBJ2-1
TGTGCCAGCAGCTTAGACGCGGGCCAGTACACTGAAGCTTTCTTT	CASSLDAGQYTEAFF	.	.	TRBV11-2	TRBJ1-1
TGTGCCATCTGCCCCTCTAGCGATGGAGAGATGGAGCAGTTCTTC	CAICPSSDGEMEQFF	.	.	TRBV10-3	TRBJ2-1
TGTGCCAGCAGTGAACAGGGTGCCATGAACTCCTACGAGCAGTACTTC	CASSEQGAMNSYEQYF	.	.	TRBV6-1	TRBJ2-7
TGTGCCAGCAGTTTGAGGTGGGAGCAGTTCTTC	CASSLRWEQFF	.	.	TRBV12-3/TRBV12-4	TRBJ2-1
TGCAGCGTTGGTGGTGAGGGAGGTTACAATGAGCAGTTCTTC	CSVGGEGGYNEQFF	.	.	TRBV29-1	TRBJ2-1
TGTGCCAGCAGCTTAGGCCCGGGACTCCACCCCCGGGGGACCCAGTACTTC	CASSLGPGLHPRGTQYF	once	.	TRBV11-2	TRBJ2-5
TGCAGTGCCCAGGGGCAGTCTGAAGCTTTCTTT	CSAQGQSEAFF	.	.	TRBV20-1	TRBJ1-1
TGTGCCAGCAGCTTAAAACCTACAGGGGACACTGAAGCTTTCTTT	CASSLKPTGDTEAFF	.	TRBD1	TRBV11-2	TRBJ1-1
TGTGCCAGTGGTCTAGCGGGAGAGATCACAGATACGCAGTATTTT	CASGLAGEITDTQYF	.	TRBD2	TRBV19	TRBJ2-3
TGCGCCAGCAGCCAAGAGACAGGGGGCCCACTTAACTATGGCTACACCTTC	CASSQETGGPLNYGYTF	.	TRBD1	TRBV4-1	TRBJ1-2
TGTGCCAGCAGGCCGGGACAGGGTGACTATGGCTACACCTTC	CASRPGQGDYGYTF	.	TRBD1	TRBV5-4	TRBJ1-2
TGTGCCAGCAGCTACAGGGTAAAGAATTCACCCCTCCACTTT	CASSYRVKNSPLHF	.	.	TRBV27	TRBJ1-6
TGCGCCAGCAGCCAATCCACTGGACTAGCGGGTAGGGGTGAGCAGTTCTTC	CASSQSTGLAGRGEQFF	.	TRBD2	TRBV4-1	TRBJ2-1
TGTGCCAGCAGCCCCCCCCCTACAGGGGTGAACTATGGCTACACCTTC	CASSPPPTGVNYGYTF	.	TRBD1	TRBV4-2	TRBJ1-2
TGTGCCATCAGTGAGCACAGGGACTACGAGCAGTACTTC	CAISEHRDYEQYF	.	.	TRBV10-3	TRBJ2-7
TGTGCCAGCAGCCCCGGTGAGGCCTGGGAGCAGTACTTC	CASSPGEAWEQYF	.	.	TRBV11-3	TRBJ2-7
TGTGCCACCAGTGAGGACAGGGATCCCGAGCAGTACTTC	CATSEDRDPEQYF	.	TRBD1	TRBV24-1	TRBJ2-7
TGCGCCAGCAGCTTGGAACAGGGCGGTGGCTACACCTTC	CASSLEQGGGYTF	.	.	TRBV5-1	TRBJ1-2
TGTGCCATCAGGGACACTGCCTCTGGAAACACCATATATTTT	CAIRDTASGNTIYF	.	.	TRBV10-3	TRBJ1-3
TGTGCCAGCAGTGAAGAGAGCCTGGGCAGGACAGGGGATGAGCAGTTCTTC	CASSEESLGRTGDEQFF	.	TRBD1	TRBV6-1	TRBJ2-1
TGTGCCAACAGTTTATCTTACGAGCAGTACTTC	CANSLSYEQYF	.	.	TRBV28	TRBJ2-7
TGTGCCAGCAGTTCCGTTGGCGGGCATGAGCAGTTCTTC	CASSSVGGHEQFF	.	.	TRBV12-3/TRBV12-4	TRBJ2-1
TGTGCCAGCTCACTTGGGACAGTTCCGAACACTGAAGCTTTCTTT	CASSLGTVPNTEAFF	.	TRBD1	TRBV18	TRBJ1-1
TGTGCCAGCAGTTCCGGGACTGGTATTCCCCTTAGCAATCAGCCCCAGCATTTT	CASSSGTGIPLSNQPQHF	.	.	TRBV28	TRBJ1-5
TGTGCCAGCACCCAACAGTGCTCCTACGAGCAGTACTTC	CASTQQCSYEQYF	once	.	TRBV21-1	TRBJ2-7